One and the same sample provided the 13 T cell receptor beta chains below, sequenced in a study of CD8 T cells in Susac syndrome. Reverse transcription of roughly 0.5 to 1 ug RNA was carried out with random hexamers. TCRdb ran MiXCR on the immunoSEQ multiplex PCR reads and lists one entry per CDR3 protein. The sample lists roughly 400,000 distinct CDR3 sequences, roughly 85% occurring once. The sample consisted of CD8+ T cells from PBMCs. These receptor sequences come from a human donor with multiple sclerosis.

The genes are TRBV12-3 or TRBV12-4 and TRBJ2-1, with D tentatively TRBD2 (5 bases). V was clipped by 3 bases and J by 5 bases, with 20 bases between them. This CDR3 contains 17 residues. The DNA of the CDR3 is TGTGCCAGCAGTTTTAATCCGAGCGCGGGCCACAACAATGAGCAGTTCTTC. Protein sequence: CASSFNPSAGHNNEQFF.

This chain uses TRBV4-2 with TRBJ1-5; no firm D call. CDR1 and CDR2 (germline): LGHNA, YNFKEQ. Between the trimmed V and J ends, which lost 0 bases and 4 bases, there was a span of 7 bases. The CDR3 extends over 14 amino acids. The CDR3, as DNA: TGTGCCAGCAGCCAAGATCGGCTGAATCAGCCCCAGCATTTT. This sequence encodes CASSQDRLNQPQHF.

This CDR3 is CASQGVSYNEQFF. Here the CDR3 DNA reads TGTGCCAGTCAGGGGGTCTCCTACAATGAGCAGTTCTTC. The rearrangement uses TRBV19 and TRBJ2-1, with 7 positions matching TRBD1. V shed 8 bases and J 0 bases; nucleotides not matched to a gene: 1. The CDR3 has 13 amino acids. The V gene's germline CDR1 is LNHDA and CDR2 SQIVND (reference sequence).

The chain employs TRBV4-1 and TRBJ2-1; a possible D gene is TRBD2 (6 bases). V lost 0 bases to trimming and J lost 10 bases, with 7 bases between them. The germline gives CDR1 MGHRA, CDR2 YSYEKL. This CDR3 has 12 residues. Here the CDR3 DNA reads TGCGCCAGCAGCCAAGAGGCGGGAGAGCAGTTCTTC. This encodes CASSQEAGEQFF.

CDR3 sequence (DNA): TGCGCCAGCAGCTTGGAGGGGGACAGGGGTTCGGGCTACACCTTC. It specifies CASSLEGDRGSGYTF. The chain recombines TRBV5-1 with TRBJ1-2; TRBD1 aligns across 10 bases. J lost 8 bases, V lost 0 bases, and 7 bases had no gene match. The CDR3 consists of 15 residues. Per germline, CDR1 SGHRS and CDR2 YFSETQ.

The V call is TRBV20-1, the J call TRBJ2-7; D gene unclear. The length of the CDR3 is 13 residues. Between the trimmed V and J ends, which lost 3 bases and 0 bases, there was a span of 9 bases. Germline V gene sequence: CDR1 DFQATT, CDR2 SNEGSKA (reference sequence). The CDR3 DNA reads TGCAGTGCTAGTGGTCCTAGCTCCTACGAGCAGTACTTC. It specifies CSASGPSSYEQYF.

The V call is TRBV29-1, the J call TRBJ2-7; D unclear. CDR3 length: 12 residues. V gave up 4 bases and J gave up 5 bases, with 12 bases separating them. Germline lookup yields CDR1 SQVTM and CDR2 ANQGSEA. The CDR3 region is CSVGHINHEQYF. The CDR3 DNA reads TGCAGCGTTGGACATATCAACCACGAGCAGTACTTC.

The chain joins TRBV9 to TRBJ2-3; TRBD1 might be the D (5 bases). The ends were cut back, 4 bases at V and 4 bases at J, with 16 bases in the middle. This CDR3 region has 15 residues. CDR1 and CDR2 (germline): SGDLS, YYNGEE. The DNA of the CDR3 is TGTGCCAGCAGCCCTTACAGGTCCCGGCCAGATACGCAGTATTTT. Its protein product is CASSPYRSRPDTQYF.

This chain links TRBV20-1 with TRBJ2-1; 8 nucleotides match TRBD1. The CDR3 has 17 residues. Trimming cost V 4 bases and J 3 bases; bases outside gene matches: 14. Germline V lookup: CDR1 DFQATT, CDR2 SNEGSKA (reference sequence). The CDR3 here is CSATPSRTGLFYNEQFF. CDR3 DNA: TGCAGTGCTACTCCCTCCCGGACAGGGTTGTTCTACAATGAGCAGTTCTTC.

The chain carries TRBV29-1 and TRBJ2-7, with 10 positions matching TRBD1. CDR1 and CDR2 (germline): SQVTM, ANQGSEA. This CDR3 has 14 residues. V was clipped by 8 bases and J by 2 bases; unmatched bases: 9. CDR3 amino acids: CSIAGTGETYEQYF. The CDR3, as DNA: TGCAGCATCGCCGGGACAGGGGAGACCTACGAGCAGTACTTC.

The rearrangement joins TRBV10-2 to TRBJ2-3; 12 positions agree with TRBD2. J lost 4 bases, V lost 4 bases, and 6 bases had no gene match. In germline, CDR1 is WSHSY, CDR2 SAAADI. This CDR3 region has 16 residues. The CDR3 region is CASSGLAGVGADTQYF. CDR3 bases: TGCGCCAGCAGTGGACTAGCGGGAGTGGGGGCAGATACGCAGTATTTT.

This chain joins TRBV27 and TRBJ1-1; a weak D match, TRBD1 (5 bases). The CDR3 consists of 14 residues. Germline assignment: CDR1 MNHEY and CDR2 SMNVEV (reference sequence). V lost 5 bases and J 2 bases, leaving 12 bases between the germline ends. CDR3 nucleotide sequence: TGTGCCAGCAGTAGATACCAGGGTAACACTGAAGCTTTCTTT. Protein sequence: CASSRYQGNTEAFF.

CDR3 coding DNA: TGTGCCAGCAGCACACTAGCGGAGATAAGCACAGATACGCAGTATTTT. Residues: CASSTLAEISTDTQYF. The chain links TRBV11-2 to TRBJ2-3; 8 bases are shared with TRBD2. With 5 bases clipped from V and 0 bases from J, the junction kept 7 bases outside the gene matches. Germline V lookup: CDR1 SGHAT, CDR2 FQNNGV. This CDR3 is built from 16 residues.